This TCR beta chain was sequenced for a study of long-term antiretroviral therapy in people with HIV. Findings and caveats of the study: Before ART, certain clones expanded, and these dominated the repertoire at all time points.

DNA was extracted from roughly 1-10 million thawed cryopreserved PBMC. Germline-derived CDR1 and CDR2 are SGHRS and YFSETQ. The CDR3 has 13 residues. Trimming took off 0 bases at V and 5 bases at J, with 9 bases between the two ends. About this clone: Its antigen is not known.

At survey level, the immunoSEQ assay was run in its v3.0 version. Sequencing used immunoSEQ multiplex PCR; TCRdb keeps in-frame clones, though not all of them. Here the sample spans tens of thousands of clones, roughly 85% being singletons. The receptor was derived from a man aged 35 to 55 with HIV. The specimen was unsorted PBMCs, collected 2.3 years after starting antiretroviral therapy. The gene calls are TRBV5-1 and TRBJ2-7, with D possibly called TRBD1 or TRBD2 (5 bases each). The CDR3 sequence: CASSLARDHEQYF. CDR3 bases: TGCGCCAGCAGCTTGGCCCGGGACCACGAGCAGTACTTC.